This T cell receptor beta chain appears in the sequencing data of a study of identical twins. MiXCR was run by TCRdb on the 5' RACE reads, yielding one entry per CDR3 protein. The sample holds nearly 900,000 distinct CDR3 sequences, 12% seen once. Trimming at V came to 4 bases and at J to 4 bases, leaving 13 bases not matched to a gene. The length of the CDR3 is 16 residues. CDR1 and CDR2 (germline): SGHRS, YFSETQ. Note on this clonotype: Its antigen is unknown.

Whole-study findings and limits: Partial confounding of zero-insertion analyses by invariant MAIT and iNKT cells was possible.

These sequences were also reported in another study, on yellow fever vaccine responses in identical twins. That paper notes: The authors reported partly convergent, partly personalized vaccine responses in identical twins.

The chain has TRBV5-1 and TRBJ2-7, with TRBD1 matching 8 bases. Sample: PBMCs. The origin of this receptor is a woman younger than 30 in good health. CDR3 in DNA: TGCGCCAGCAGCCGTACCCCGGGGACAGGTCATTACGAGCAGTACGTC. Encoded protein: CASSRTPGTGHYEQYV.